These 10 T cell receptor beta chains were sequenced from one sample in a study of cytomegalovirus exposure and HLA in healthy donors. The PCR contained 60 Vbeta and 13 Jbeta primers. TCRdb's copy holds only in-frame clones and misses some; the assay was immunoSEQ multiplex PCR. The data contain under 200,000 clones, approximately 81% of them seen just once; the ten biggest clones take up around 0.37%. The specimen was PBMCs. These receptors originate from a boy aged 2-15 years in good health and CMV-seronegative.

This clone has just one count. The CDR3: CASSGTSDPNTGELFF. In nucleotides, the CDR3 is TGTGCCAGTTCCGGGACTAGTGATCCGAACACCGGGGAGCTGTTTTTT. V is TRBV18 and J is TRBJ2-2; 8 positions match TRBD2. V was clipped by 9 bases and J by 0 bases; unmatched bases: 9. The V gene's germline CDR1 is KGHSH and CDR2 LQKENI. The CDR3 totals 16 residues.

V usage is TRBV6-6 and J usage is TRBJ2-1; possibly TRBD2 for D (6 bases). Trimming removed 4 bases at V and 9 bases at J, with 13 bases between. CDR1 MNHNY and CDR2 SVGAGI come from the germline V gene (reference sequence). The length of the CDR3 is 13 residues. Here the CDR3 DNA reads TGTGCCAGCAGTTTTTCTAGCGCAAGTGAGCAGTTCTTC. Residues: CASSFSSASEQFF.

This chain uses TRBV19 with TRBJ1-2; a possible D gene is TRBD1 (5 bases). This CDR3 is built from 15 residues. The germline gives CDR1 LNHDA, CDR2 SQIVND (reference sequence). Trimming removed 5 bases from V and 4 bases from J, with 17 bases in between. In DNA form, the CDR3 reads TGTGCCAGTAGTGACAACTCCAGGGTAATCTATGGCTACACCTTC. It yields the protein CASSDNSRVIYGYTF.

This rearrangement joins TRBV5-4 to TRBJ2-2; 8 bases match TRBD2. Germline CDR1 SGHNT, CDR2 YYREEE (reference sequence). The V segment lost 4 bases and the J segment 5 bases; nucleotides outside the gene matches: 10. The CDR3 runs to 16 residues. CDR3 region: CASSPQAGDQTGELFF. The CDR3 region has the DNA TGTGCCAGCAGCCCGCAAGCGGGAGATCAGACCGGGGAGCTGTTTTTT.

The CDR3 loop reads CATSRGWTASSSYNEQFF. In nucleotides, the CDR3 is TGTGCCACCAGCAGAGGATGGACTGCCTCCAGCTCCTACAATGAGCAGTTCTTC. The chain has TRBV15 and TRBJ2-1, with D possibly TRBD2 on 5 matching bases. CDR1 and CDR2 (germline): LNHNV, YYDKDF (reference sequence). Deletions cut 1 base from V and 0 bases from J, with 16 bases between. The CDR3 covers 18 residues.

The V and J genes are TRBV6-6 and TRBJ1-2, with a weak D call TRBD1 (5 bases). The CDR3 consists of 16 residues. Germline CDR1 reads MNHNY; CDR2 reads SVGAGI (reference sequence). V was clipped by 6 bases and J by 0 bases, with 17 bases between them. CDR3 region: CASRPLAGMTNYGYTF. Here the CDR3 DNA reads TGTGCCAGCAGGCCGCTGGCAGGGATGACTAACTATGGCTACACCTTC.

Remarks on this clone: The junction does not match germline at one end; this may be a read error. This chain uses TRBV15 with TRBJ2-1, with D possibly matching TRBD2 (6 bases). The CDR3 consists of 14 residues. Germline V gene lookup returns CDR1 LNHNV and CDR2 YYDKDF (reference sequence). The DNA for the CDR3 is TGTGCCACCAGCGGAGAAAGGAGGGACAATGAGCAGTTCTTC. This codes for CATSGERRDNEQFF.

This clone showed up just a few times. J is TRBJ2-1 and V is TRBV30, with unresolved D. CDR3 length: 13 amino acids. V lost 4 bases to trimming and J lost 8 bases, with 15 bases between them. From germline, CDR1 is GTSNPN and CDR2 SVGIG (reference sequence). CDR3 coding DNA: TGTGCCTGGAATCCGAATCTGGGCCATGAGCAGTTCTTC. Amino acids: CAWNPNLGHEQFF.

The chain carries TRBV19 and TRBJ2-7; 7 nucleotides agree with TRBD1. In germline, CDR1 is LNHDA, CDR2 SQIVND (reference sequence). The CDR3 has 14 residues. V lost 1 base to trimming and J lost 3 bases; unmatched junction nucleotides: 3. The CDR3 sequence is CASSIGDSDYEQYF. As DNA, the CDR3 is TGTGCCAGTAGTATAGGGGACAGCGACTACGAGCAGTACTTC.

The chain couples TRBV29-1 to TRBJ2-7, with 8 bases matching TRBD2. Germline CDR1 and CDR2: SQVTM and ANQGSEA. With V trimmed by 4 bases and J by 3 bases, 20 bases remained unmatched. CDR3 length equals 18 residues. The CDR3 DNA reads TGCAGCGTTGTAAGGGACCAGAGCTATCCCGGGAGGGGCTACGAGCAGTACTTC. Translated: CSVVRDQSYPGRGYEQYF.